This TCR beta chain was sequenced for a study of tumor-infiltrating lymphocytes in localized non-small cell lung cancer. Whole-study findings and limits: No T-cell fraction difference was seen between IM1 and IM2 tumors. Tumors had more T cell infiltration than uninvolved lung, per TCRbeta sequencing and CD3 counts.

Of note for this clone: Its matching antigen is unknown.

Some clones are missing from TCRdb's copy, which holds only in-frame ones; the method was immunoSEQ multiplex PCR. This sample has approximately 3,700 clones, with 58% found just once. Per germline, CDR1 DFQATT and CDR2 SNEGSKA (reference sequence). Between the trimmed V and J ends, which lost 7 bases and 6 bases, there was a span of 8 bases. This CDR3 is 10 amino acids long. The chain combines TRBV20-1 with TRBJ2-3; D gene uncertain. Sequenced: uninvolved lung tissue not adjacent to the tumor. This receptor was obtained from a human donor with non-small cell lung cancer. The CDR3 DNA follows: TGCAGTGGGGTTCGGGATACGCAGTATTTT. This sequence encodes CSGVRDTQYF.